The 9 T cell receptor beta chains presented below share a single source sample, sequenced in a study of cytomegalovirus exposure and HLA in healthy donors. The PCR was carried out with 60 Vbeta primers and 13 Jbeta primers. The data were produced by immunoSEQ multiplex PCR, yet TCRdb's version contains in-frame clones alone and is incomplete. The profile shows about 130,000 clones, 77% of them singletons. The sequenced material came from PBMCs. These receptors were taken from a male donor in good health and CMV-seronegative.

V and J are TRBV27 and TRBJ1-1, with a tentative D call TRBD1 (5 bases). The CDR3 has 14 residues. Per the germline V gene, CDR1 is MNHEY and CDR2 is SMNVEV (reference sequence). Trimming shortened V by 7 bases and J by 0 bases, and 12 bases separated the two germline ends. The CDR3 loop reads CASIPRGMNTEAFF. In DNA form, the CDR3 reads TGTGCCAGCATCCCCCGGGGGATGAACACTGAAGCTTTCTTT.

The chain uses TRBV6-5 and TRBJ1-6; TRBD1 aligns across 8 bases. From germline, CDR1 is MNHEY and CDR2 SVGAGI. Trimming removed 9 bases from V and 7 bases from J; junction bases left unmatched: 8. The CDR3 spans 14 residues. CDR3 sequence (DNA): TGTGCCAGTCGAAATGGACAGGGAAATTCACCCCTCCACTTT. It encodes CASRNGQGNSPLHF.

This chain uses TRBV14 with TRBJ2-5, with D hard to call. The V end was cut by 2 bases, the J end by 1 base, with 11 bases between. CDR1 is SGHDN, CDR2 FVKESK, per germline. The CDR3 has 15 residues. Here the CDR3 DNA reads TGTGCCAGCAGCCAACTTAGATATTCCCAAGAGACCCAGTACTTC. Translation gives CASSQLRYSQETQYF.

CDR3 amino acids: CASSQDGKVTDTQYF. The DNA of the CDR3 is TGCGCCAGCAGCCAGGACGGGAAAGTCACAGATACGCAGTATTTT. The V call is TRBV5-1, the J call TRBJ2-3; maybe TRBD2 (5 bases). The V gene's germline CDR1 is SGHRS and CDR2 YFSETQ. V was pared by 4 bases and J by 2 bases, with 14 bases between. This CDR3 has 15 residues.

This clone was counted only a few times. The chain uses TRBV7-2 and TRBJ2-7; 10 nucleotides line up with TRBD2. This CDR3 has 15 amino acids. Germline CDR1 is SGHTA and CDR2 is FQGNSA. J lost 3 bases, V lost 0 bases, and 2 bases had no gene match. The CDR3, as DNA: TGTGCCAGCAGCTTAGCCGGGACTAGCGACTACGAGCAGTACTTC. Amino acid sequence: CASSLAGTSDYEQYF.

The V and J genes are TRBV9 and TRBJ2-3, with D tentatively TRBD1 (5 bases). V lost 3 bases and J 1 base, leaving 15 bases between the germline ends. Germline CDR1 SGDLS, CDR2 YYNGEE. This CDR3 spans 16 amino acids. This CDR3 is CASSADDSLGTDTQYF. The CDR3 DNA sequence: TGTGCCAGCAGCGCAGACGACAGTCTTGGCACAGATACGCAGTATTTT. The full variable domain, completed using reference TRBV9 and TRBJ2-3, is DSGVTQTPKHLITATGQRVTLRCSPRSGDLSVYWYQQSLDQGLQFLIQYYNGEERAKGNILERFSAQQFPDLHSELNLSSLELGDSALYFCASSADDSLGTDTQYFGPGTRLTVL.

This chain uses TRBV18 with TRBJ2-1; TRBD2 matches 10 bases. The CDR3 is made up of 15 amino acids. V shed 1 base and J 8 bases; nucleotides not matched to a gene: 5. Germline-derived CDR1 and CDR2 are KGHSH and LQKENI. The CDR3 sequence is CASSPRAGGQDEQFF. The CDR3 DNA reads TGTGCCAGCTCACCACGAGCGGGGGGGCAGGATGAGCAGTTCTTC.

V gene TRBV6-5 combines with J gene TRBJ1-2, with 10 bases that match TRBD1. The length of the CDR3 is 12 residues. J gave up 7 bases and V 8 bases, and 4 bases lay outside the gene matches. CDR1 MNHEY and CDR2 SVGAGI come from the germline V gene. CDR3 sequence (DNA): TGTGCCAGCCAGGACAGGGGGGGTGGCTACACCTTC. It encodes CASQDRGGGYTF.

Of note for this clone: At the DNA level, this CDR3 is encoded by other sequences in the same sample as well. The V and J genes are TRBV19 and TRBJ2-7; 7 bases fit TRBD2. Germline V gives CDR1 LNHDA, CDR2 SQIVND (reference sequence). This CDR3 region has 13 residues. V gave up 6 bases and J gave up 0 bases; unmatched junction bases: 2. CDR3 sequence (DNA): TGTGCCAGTAGCCTAGCGGCCTCCTACGAGCAGTACTTC. It yields the protein CASSLAASYEQYF.